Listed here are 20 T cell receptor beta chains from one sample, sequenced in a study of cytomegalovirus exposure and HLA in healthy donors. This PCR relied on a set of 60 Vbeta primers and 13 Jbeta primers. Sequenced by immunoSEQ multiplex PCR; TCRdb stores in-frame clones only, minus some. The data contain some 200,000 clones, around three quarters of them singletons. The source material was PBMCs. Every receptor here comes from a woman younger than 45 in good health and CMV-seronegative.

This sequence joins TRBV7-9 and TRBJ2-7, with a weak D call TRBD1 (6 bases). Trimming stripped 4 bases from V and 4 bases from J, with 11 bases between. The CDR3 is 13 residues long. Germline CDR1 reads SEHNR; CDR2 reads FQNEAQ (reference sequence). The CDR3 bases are TGTGCCAGCAGCTCCAGGGGCAGGTACGAGCAGTACTTC. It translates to CASSSRGRYEQYF.

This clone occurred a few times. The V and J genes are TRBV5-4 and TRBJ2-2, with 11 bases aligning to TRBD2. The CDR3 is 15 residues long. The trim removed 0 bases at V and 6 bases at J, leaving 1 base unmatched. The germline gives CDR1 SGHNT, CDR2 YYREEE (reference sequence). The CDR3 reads CASSLELAGAGELFF. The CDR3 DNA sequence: TGTGCCAGCAGCTTGGAACTAGCGGGGGCCGGGGAGCTGTTTTTT.

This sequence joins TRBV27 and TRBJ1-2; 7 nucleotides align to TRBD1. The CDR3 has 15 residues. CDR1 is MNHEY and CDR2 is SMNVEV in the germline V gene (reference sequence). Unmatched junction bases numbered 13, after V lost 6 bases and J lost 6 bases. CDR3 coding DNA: TGTGCCAGCAGACCTCGACAGGGCGTAGGGGATGGCTACACCTTC. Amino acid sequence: CASRPRQGVGDGYTF.

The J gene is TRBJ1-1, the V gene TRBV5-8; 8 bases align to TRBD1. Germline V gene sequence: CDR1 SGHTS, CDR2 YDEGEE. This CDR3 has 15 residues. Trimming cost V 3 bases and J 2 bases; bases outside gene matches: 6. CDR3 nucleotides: TGTGCCAGCAGCTCCCCGGGACAGGTTAACACTGAAGCTTTCTTT. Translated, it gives CASSSPGQVNTEAFF. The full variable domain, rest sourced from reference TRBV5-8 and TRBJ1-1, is EAGVTQSPTHLIKTRGQQATLRCSPISGHTSVYWYQQALGLGLQFLLWYDEGEERNRGNFPPRFSGRQFPNYSSELNVNALELEDSALYLCASSSPGQVNTEAFFGQGTRLTVV.

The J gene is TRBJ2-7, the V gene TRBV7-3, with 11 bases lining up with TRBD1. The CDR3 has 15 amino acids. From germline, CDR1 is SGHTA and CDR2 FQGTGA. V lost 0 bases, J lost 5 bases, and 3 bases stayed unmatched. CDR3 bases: TGTGCCAGCAGCTTAACCGGGACAGGGGGGGACGAGCAGTACTTC. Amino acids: CASSLTGTGGDEQYF.

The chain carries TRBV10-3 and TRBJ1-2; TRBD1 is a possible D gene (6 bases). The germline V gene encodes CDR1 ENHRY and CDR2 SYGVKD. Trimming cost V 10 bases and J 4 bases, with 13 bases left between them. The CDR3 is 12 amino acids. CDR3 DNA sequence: TGTGCCACCACACAGGGAGCCTATGGCTACACCTTC. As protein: CATTQGAYGYTF.

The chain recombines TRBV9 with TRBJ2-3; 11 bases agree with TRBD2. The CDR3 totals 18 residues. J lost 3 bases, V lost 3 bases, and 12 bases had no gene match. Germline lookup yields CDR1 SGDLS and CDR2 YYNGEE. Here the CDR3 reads CASSEDPFSGRGTDTQYF. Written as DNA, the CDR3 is TGTGCCAGCAGCGAGGACCCTTTTAGCGGGAGGGGTACAGATACGCAGTATTTT.

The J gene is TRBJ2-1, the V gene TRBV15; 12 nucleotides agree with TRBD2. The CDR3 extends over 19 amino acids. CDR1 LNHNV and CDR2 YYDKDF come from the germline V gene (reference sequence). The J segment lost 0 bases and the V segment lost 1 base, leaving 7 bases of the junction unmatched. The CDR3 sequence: CATSRGWGGLAGSYNEQFF. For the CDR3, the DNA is TGTGCCACCAGCAGAGGCTGGGGGGGACTAGCGGGCTCCTACAATGAGCAGTTCTTC.

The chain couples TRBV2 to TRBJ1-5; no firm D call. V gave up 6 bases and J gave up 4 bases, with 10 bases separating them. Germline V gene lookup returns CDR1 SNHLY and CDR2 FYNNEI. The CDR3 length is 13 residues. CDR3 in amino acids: CASRPERNQPQHF. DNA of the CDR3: TGTGCCAGCAGGCCAGAGCGTAATCAGCCCCAGCATTTT.

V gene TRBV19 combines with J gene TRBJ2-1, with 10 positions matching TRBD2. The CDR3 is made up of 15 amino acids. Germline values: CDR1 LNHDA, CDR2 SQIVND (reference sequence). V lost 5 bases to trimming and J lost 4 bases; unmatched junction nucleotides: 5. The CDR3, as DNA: TGTGCCAGTAGTTTCGGACTAGCGGATTACAATGAGCAGTTCTTC. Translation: CASSFGLADYNEQFF. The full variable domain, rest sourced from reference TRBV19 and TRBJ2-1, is DGGITQSPKYLFRKEGQNVTLSCEQNLNHDAMYWYRQDPGQGLRLIYYSQIVNDFQKGDIAEGYSVSREKKESFPLTVTSAQKNPTAFYLCASSFGLADYNEQFFGPGTRLTVL.

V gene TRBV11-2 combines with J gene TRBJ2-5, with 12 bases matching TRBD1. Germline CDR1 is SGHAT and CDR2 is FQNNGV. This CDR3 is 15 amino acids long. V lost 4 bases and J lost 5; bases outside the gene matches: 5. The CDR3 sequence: CASSSQGTGGETQYF. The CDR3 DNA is TGTGCCAGCAGCTCGCAAGGGACAGGGGGCGAGACCCAGTACTTC.

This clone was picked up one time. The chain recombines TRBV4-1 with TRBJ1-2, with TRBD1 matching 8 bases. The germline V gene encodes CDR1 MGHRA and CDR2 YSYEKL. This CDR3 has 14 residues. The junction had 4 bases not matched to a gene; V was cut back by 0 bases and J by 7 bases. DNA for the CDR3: TGCGCCAGCAGCCAAGATCAGGGGGCGATTGGCTACACCTTC. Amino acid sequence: CASSQDQGAIGYTF.

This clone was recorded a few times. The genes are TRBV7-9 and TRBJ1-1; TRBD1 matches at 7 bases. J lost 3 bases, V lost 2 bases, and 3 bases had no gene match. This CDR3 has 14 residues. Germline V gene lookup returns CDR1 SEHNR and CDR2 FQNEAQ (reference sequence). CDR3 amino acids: CASSLYDRDTEAFF. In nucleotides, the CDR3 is TGTGCCAGCAGCTTATATGACAGGGACACTGAAGCTTTCTTT.

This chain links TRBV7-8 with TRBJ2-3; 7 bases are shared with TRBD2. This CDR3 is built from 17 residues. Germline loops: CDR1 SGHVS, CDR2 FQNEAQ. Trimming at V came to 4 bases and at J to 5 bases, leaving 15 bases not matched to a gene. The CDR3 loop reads CASSSERSGVRRDTQYF. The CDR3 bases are TGTGCCAGCAGCTCCGAGAGGAGCGGGGTCCGGCGAGATACGCAGTATTTT.

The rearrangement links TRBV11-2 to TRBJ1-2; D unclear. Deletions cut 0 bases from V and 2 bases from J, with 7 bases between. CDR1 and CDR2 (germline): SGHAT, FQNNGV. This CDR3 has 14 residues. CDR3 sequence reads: CASSLEGVNYGYTF. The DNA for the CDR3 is TGTGCCAGCAGCTTAGAGGGAGTCAACTATGGCTACACCTTC.

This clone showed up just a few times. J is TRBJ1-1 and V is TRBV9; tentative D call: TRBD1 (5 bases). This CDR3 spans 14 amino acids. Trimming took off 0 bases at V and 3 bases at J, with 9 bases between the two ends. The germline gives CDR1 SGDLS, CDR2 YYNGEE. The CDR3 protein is CASSVAGQDTEAFF. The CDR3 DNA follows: TGTGCCAGCAGCGTAGCAGGGCAGGACACTGAAGCTTTCTTT.

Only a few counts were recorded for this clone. CDR3 DNA: TGCGCCAGCAGCTCGGGTATGGGGGCGGGAGTCATCAGGGGCAATGAGCAGTTCTTC. Its translation: CASSSGMGAGVIRGNEQFF. The chain is built from TRBV5-1 and TRBJ2-1; a weak D match, TRBD2 (7 bases). V was trimmed by 3 bases and J by 6 bases, leaving 28 bases between them. The CDR3 has 19 amino acids. The germline CDR1 and CDR2 sequences are SGHRS and YFSETQ.

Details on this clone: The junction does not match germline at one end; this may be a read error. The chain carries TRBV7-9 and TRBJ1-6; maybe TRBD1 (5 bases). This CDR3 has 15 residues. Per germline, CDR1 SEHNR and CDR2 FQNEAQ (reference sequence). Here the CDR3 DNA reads TGTTCCAGCAGCTCCATGCGGACAACAGGTTCACCCCTCCACTTT. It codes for CSSSSMRTTGSPLHF.

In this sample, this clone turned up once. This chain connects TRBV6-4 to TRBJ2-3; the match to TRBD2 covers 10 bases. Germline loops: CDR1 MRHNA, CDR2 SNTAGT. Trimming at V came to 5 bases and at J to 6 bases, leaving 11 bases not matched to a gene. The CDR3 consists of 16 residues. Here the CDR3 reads CASSSQSGGVPDTQYF. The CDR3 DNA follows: TGTGCCAGCAGTAGTCAAAGCGGGGGGGTTCCGGATACGCAGTATTTT.

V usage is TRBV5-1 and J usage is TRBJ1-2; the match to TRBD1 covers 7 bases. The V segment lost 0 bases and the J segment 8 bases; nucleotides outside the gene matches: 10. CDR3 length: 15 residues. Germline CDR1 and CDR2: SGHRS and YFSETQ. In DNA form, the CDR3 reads TGCGCCAGCAGCTTGGCCCCTCAAAGGGGGCGAGGCTACACCTTC. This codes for CASSLAPQRGRGYTF.